This TCR beta chain was recovered during a study of T-cell memory formation after mild COVID-19. Study-level background: Clustering of TCRs was largely donor specific.

Broader study findings: Largely, contracting CD4+ clones fell within CM and EM, and contracting CD8+ clones within EMRA. There was no confirmation that second-wave clones peaking on day 37 were SARS-CoV-2 specific. Pre-infection memory showed some responding clones, and this suggested that cross-reactive memory joined.

TCRdb re-called the 5' RACE reads through MiXCR, storing one row per CDR3 protein. The table lists approximately 340,000 distinct CDR3 sequences, around 13% of them singletons. V was shortened by 7 bases and J by 3 bases, with 10 bases between the two germline ends. This CDR3 is built from 13 residues. CDR1 and CDR2 (germline): MNHEY, SVGEGT. A word on this clonotype: No antigen is known for it.

This clonotype was obtained from a man between 18 and 35 years old who had mild COVID-19 (a few samples of this study predate the infection). Cell type and time point are not known. Sequenced: PBMCs or a T cell subset sorted from them (not recorded which). The chain couples TRBV6-2 or TRBV6-3 to TRBJ1-5, with D unresolved. The CDR3 nucleotides read TGTGCCAGCAAAGATCGAGTCAATCAGCCCCAGCATTTT. It translates to CASKDRVNQPQHF.